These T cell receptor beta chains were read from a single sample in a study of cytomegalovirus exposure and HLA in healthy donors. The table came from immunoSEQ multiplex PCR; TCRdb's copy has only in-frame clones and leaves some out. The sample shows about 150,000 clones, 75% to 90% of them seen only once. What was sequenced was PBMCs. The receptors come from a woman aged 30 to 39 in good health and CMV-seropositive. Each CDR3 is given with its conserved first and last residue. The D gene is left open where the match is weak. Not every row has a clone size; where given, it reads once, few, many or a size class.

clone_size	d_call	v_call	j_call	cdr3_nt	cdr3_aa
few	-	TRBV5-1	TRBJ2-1	TGCGCCAGCAGCTTCAGGCAGGGAAGCAGGGATGAGCAGTTCTTC	CASSFRQGSRDEQFF
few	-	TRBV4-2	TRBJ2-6	TGTGCCAGCAGCCAAACGACTGGATCTGGGGCCAACGTCCTGACTTTC	CASSQTTGSGANVLTF
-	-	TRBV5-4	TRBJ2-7	TGTGCCAGCAGCCGGCAGGGTTCCTACGAGCAGTACTTC	CASSRQGSYEQYF
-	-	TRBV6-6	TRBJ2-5	TGTGCCAGCAGTGGGGACAACACCCAAGAGACCCAGTACTTC	CASSGDNTQETQYF
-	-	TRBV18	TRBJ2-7	TGTGCCAGCTCACTCTCTATGTTGGAGGAGCAGTACTTC	CASSLSMLEEQYF
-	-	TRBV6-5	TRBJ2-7	TGTGCCAGCAGTTACTCGACAGTGGGCTACGAGCAGTACTTC	CASSYSTVGYEQYF
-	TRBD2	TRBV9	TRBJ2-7	TGTGCCAGCAGCGTAGACACTAGCGGCGTCTACGAGCAGTACTTC	CASSVDTSGVYEQYF
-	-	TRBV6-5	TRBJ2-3	TGTGCCAGCAGTCAAAAAAGCGGGAGCACAGATACGCAGTATTTT	CASSQKSGSTDTQYF
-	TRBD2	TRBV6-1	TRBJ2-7	TGTGCCAGCAGGCCACCTAGCGGGATCAACGAGCAGTACTTC	CASRPPSGINEQYF
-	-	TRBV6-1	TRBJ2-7	TGTGCCAGCGATTCACGAGGGATCGTCTACGAGCAGTACTTC	CASDSRGIVYEQYF
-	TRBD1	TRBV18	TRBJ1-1	TGTGCCAGCTCACCAATACAGGGGAGTGTAATGAACACTGAAGCTTTCTTT	CASSPIQGSVMNTEAFF
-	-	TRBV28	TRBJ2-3	TGTGCCAGCAGTTTGGAGGAGCGGACGAGCACAGATACGCAGTATTTT	CASSLEERTSTDTQYF
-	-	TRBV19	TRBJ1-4	TGTGCCAGTACCGAAACGGGTCCTGCCAGTGAAAAACTGTTTTTT	CASTETGPASEKLFF
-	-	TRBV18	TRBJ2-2	TGTGCCAGCTCATCCCTAAACACCGGGGAGCTGTTTTTT	CASSSLNTGELFF
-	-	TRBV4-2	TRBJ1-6	TGTGCCAGCAGCCAAGGAACCCTGGAGGTTAATTCACCCCTCCACTTT	CASSQGTLEVNSPLHF
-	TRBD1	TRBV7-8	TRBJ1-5	TGTGCCAGCAGCCCTGGAGGGACAGGAGGAGGTCAGCCCCAGCATTTT	CASSPGGTGGGQPQHF
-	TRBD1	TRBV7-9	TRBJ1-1	TGTGCCAGCAGCCTAGTATTCTCCAGGGGGCATCGGGACACTGAAGCTTTCTTT	CASSLVFSRGHRDTEAFF
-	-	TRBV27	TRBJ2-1	TGTGCCAGCAGCCGAACCAGCGTGGTAGACAATGAGCAGTTCTTC	CASSRTSVVDNEQFF
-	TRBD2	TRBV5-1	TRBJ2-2	TGCGCCAGCAGCTTGAGAATTCCTAGCGGGGCGAACACCGGGGAGCTGTTTTTT	CASSLRIPSGANTGELFF
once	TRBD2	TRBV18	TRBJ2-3	TGTGCCAGCTCACCACAGGCGGGGGGGGCCGGTGATACGCAGTATTTT	CASSPQAGGAGDTQYF
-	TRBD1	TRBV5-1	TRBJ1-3	TGCGCCAGCAGCCATTGCACAGGGGGCTCTGGAAACACCATATATTTT	CASSHCTGGSGNTIYF
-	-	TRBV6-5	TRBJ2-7	TGTGCCAGCACTCCGGGGAGGGGGTCAGGCGAGCAGTACTTC	CASTPGRGSGEQYF
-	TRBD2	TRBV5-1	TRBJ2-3	TGCGCCAGCAGTACCATAGCGGGAGGTACAGATACGCAGTATTTT	CASSTIAGGTDTQYF
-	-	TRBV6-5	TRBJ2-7	TGTGCCAGCAGGCGAACTAGAGAAGGGGGCTACGAGCAGTACTTC	CASRRTREGGYEQYF
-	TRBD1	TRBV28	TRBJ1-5	TGTGCCAGCAGTGACTACAGGGGATTGAGTCAGCCCCAGCATTTT	CASSDYRGLSQPQHF
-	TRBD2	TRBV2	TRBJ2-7	TGTGCCAGCAGTGGACTAGCGGCTCCCTACGAGCAGTACTTC	CASSGLAAPYEQYF